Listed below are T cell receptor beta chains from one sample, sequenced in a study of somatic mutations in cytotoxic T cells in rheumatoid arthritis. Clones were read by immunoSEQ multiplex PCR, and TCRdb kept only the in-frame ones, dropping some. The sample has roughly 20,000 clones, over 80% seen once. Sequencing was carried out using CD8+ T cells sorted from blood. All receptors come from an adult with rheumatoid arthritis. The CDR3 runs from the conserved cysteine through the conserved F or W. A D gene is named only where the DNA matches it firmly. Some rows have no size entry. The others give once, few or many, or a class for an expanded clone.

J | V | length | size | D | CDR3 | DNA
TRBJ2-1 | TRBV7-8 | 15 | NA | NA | CSNQVAGNPYNEQFF | TGTTCAAACCAGGTAGCCGGGAACCCCTACAATGAGCAGTTCTTC
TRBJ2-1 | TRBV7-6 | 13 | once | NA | CASSLVGYNEQFF | TGTGCCAGCAGCTTAGTAGGGTACAATGAGCAGTTCTTC
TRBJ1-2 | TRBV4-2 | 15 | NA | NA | CASSQVSAGNYGYTF | TGTGCCAGCAGCCAAGTTTCGGCAGGGAACTATGGCTACACCTTC
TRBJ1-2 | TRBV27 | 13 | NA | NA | CASSLSAGIGYTF | TGTGCCAGCAGTTTATCGGCTGGGATTGGCTACACCTTC
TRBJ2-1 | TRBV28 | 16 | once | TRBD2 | CASSLFRGGSYNEQFF | TGTGCCAGCAGTTTATTTCGCGGGGGCTCCTACAATGAGCAGTTCTTC
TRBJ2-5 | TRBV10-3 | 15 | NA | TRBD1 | CAISDPGQGGETQYF | TGTGCCATCAGTGATCCGGGACAGGGAGGAGAGACCCAGTACTTC
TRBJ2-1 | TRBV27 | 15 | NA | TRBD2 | CASSLSLAGVNEQFF | TGTGCCAGCAGTTTAAGCCTAGCGGGAGTAAATGAGCAGTTCTTC
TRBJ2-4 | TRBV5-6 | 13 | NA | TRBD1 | CASSLQGANIQYF | TGTGCCAGCAGCTTACAGGGGGCAAACATTCAGTACTTC
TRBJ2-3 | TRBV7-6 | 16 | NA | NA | CASSLRSGGTADTQYF | TGTGCCAGCAGCTTGAGGTCGGGGGGGACAGCGGATACGCAGTATTTT
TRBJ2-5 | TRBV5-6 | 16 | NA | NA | CASSPGTVTPPETQYF | TGTGCCAGCAGCCCAGGCACGGTGACGCCTCCAGAGACCCAGTACTTC
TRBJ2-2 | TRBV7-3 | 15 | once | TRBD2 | CASSLAGVDTGELFF | TGTGCCAGCAGCTTAGCGGGGGTGGATACCGGGGAGCTGTTTTTT
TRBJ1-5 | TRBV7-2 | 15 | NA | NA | CASSPPEGSNQPQHF | TGTGCCAGCAGCCCTCCGGAGGGAAGCAATCAGCCCCAGCATTTT
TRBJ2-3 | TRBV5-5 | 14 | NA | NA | CASSLEGGTDTQYF | TGTGCCAGCAGCTTGGAGGGTGGTACAGATACGCAGTATTTT
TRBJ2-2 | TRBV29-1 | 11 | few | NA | CSVDAAGELFF | TGCAGCGTTGATGCGGCGGGGGAGCTGTTTTTT
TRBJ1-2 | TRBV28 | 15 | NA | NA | CAGRKLLGANYGYTF | TGTGCCGGAAGGAAACTCTTGGGAGCTAACTATGGCTACACCTTC
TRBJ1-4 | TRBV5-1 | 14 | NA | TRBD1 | CASSWTGANEKLFF | TGCGCCAGCAGCTGGACAGGGGCTAATGAAAAACTGTTTTTT
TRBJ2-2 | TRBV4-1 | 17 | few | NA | CASSQEALAGISGELFF | TGCGCCAGCAGCCAAGAGGCTTTGGCAGGGATCTCCGGGGAGCTGTTTTTT
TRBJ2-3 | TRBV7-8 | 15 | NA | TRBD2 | CASKSSAGGPNTQYF | TGTGCCAGCAAAAGTTCCGCGGGAGGGCCGAATACGCAGTATTTT
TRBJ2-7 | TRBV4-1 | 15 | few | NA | CASRLRDSEYYEQYF | TGCGCCAGCAGACTGAGGGACTCAGAGTACTACGAGCAGTACTTC
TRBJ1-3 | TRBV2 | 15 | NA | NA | CASSGWTDSGNTIYF | TGTGCCAGCAGTGGGTGGACAGACTCTGGAAACACCATATATTTT
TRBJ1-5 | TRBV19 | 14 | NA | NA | CASSIWQINQPQHF | TGTGCCAGTAGTATCTGGCAGATCAATCAGCCCCAGCATTTT
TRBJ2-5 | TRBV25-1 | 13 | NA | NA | CASSGTGGETQYF | TGTGCCAGCAGTGGTACGGGTGGAGAGACCCAGTACTTC
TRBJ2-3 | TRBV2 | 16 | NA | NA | CASSESVAGGTDTQYF | TGTGCCAGCAGTGAAAGCGTTGCAGGTGGGACAGATACGCAGTATTTT
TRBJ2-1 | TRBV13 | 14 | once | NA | CASSFQGEVFEQFF | TGTGCCAGCAGCTTTCAGGGGGAGGTGTTTGAGCAGTTCTTC
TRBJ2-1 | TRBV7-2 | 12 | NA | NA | CASSLRSNEQFF | TGTGCCAGCAGCTTAAGGTCAAATGAGCAGTTCTTC
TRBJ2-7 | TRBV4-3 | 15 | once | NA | CASSPSPGWGYEQYF | TGCGCCAGCAGCCCGAGCCCAGGGTGGGGGTACGAGCAGTACTTC
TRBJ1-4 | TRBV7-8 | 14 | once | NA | CASSSHRGSEKLFF | TGTGCCAGCAGCTCTCATAGGGGTTCGGAAAAACTGTTTTTT
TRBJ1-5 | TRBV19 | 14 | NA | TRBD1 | CASSPTGGSQPQHF | TGTGCCAGTAGTCCTACAGGGGGGAGTCAGCCCCAGCATTTT
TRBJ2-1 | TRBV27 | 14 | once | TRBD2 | CASSPGLAGVQQFF | TGTGCCAGCAGTCCCGGACTAGCGGGAGTTCAGCAGTTCTTC
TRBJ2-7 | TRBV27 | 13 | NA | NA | CASSFGRDYEQYF | TGTGCCAGCAGTTTTGGCAGGGACTACGAGCAGTACTTC
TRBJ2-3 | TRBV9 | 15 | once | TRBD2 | CASSSVGLAGDTQYF | TGTGCCAGCAGCTCTGTCGGACTAGCGGGAGATACGCAGTATTTT
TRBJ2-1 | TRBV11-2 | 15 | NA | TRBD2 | CASSFEAGGSNEQFF | TGTGCCAGCAGCTTCGAAGCGGGAGGGTCCAATGAGCAGTTCTTC
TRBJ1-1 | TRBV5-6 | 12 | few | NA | CASSSGHTEAFF | TGTGCCAGCAGCTCAGGGCACACTGAAGCTTTCTTT
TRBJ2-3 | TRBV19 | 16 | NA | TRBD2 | CASSRRGSGRADTQYF | TGTGCCAGTAGTCGCCGTGGTAGCGGGAGGGCGGATACGCAGTATTTT
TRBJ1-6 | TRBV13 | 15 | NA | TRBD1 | CASSLPGGANSPLHF | TGTGCCAGCAGCTTACCAGGGGGGGCGAATTCACCCCTCCACTTT
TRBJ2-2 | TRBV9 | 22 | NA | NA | CASSVAIPRDSNQDFNTGELFF | TGTGCCAGCAGCGTAGCTATACCCCGGGACTCCAACCAAGATTTTAACACCGGGGAGCTGTTTTTT
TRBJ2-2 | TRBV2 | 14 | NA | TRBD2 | CASRAGLNTGELFF | TGTGCCAGCAGGGCGGGACTAAACACCGGGGAGCTGTTTTTT
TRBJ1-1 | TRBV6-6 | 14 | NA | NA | CASSPRGANTEAFF | TGTGCCAGCAGTCCTCGCGGCGCGAACACTGAAGCTTTCTTT
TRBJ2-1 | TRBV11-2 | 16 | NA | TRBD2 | CASTAMGLAGVNEQFF | TGTGCCAGCACCGCGATGGGACTAGCGGGAGTGAATGAGCAGTTCTTC
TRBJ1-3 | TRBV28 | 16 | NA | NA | CASSLVPGEYGNTIYF | TGTGCCAGCAGTTTAGTGCCAGGGGAGTATGGAAACACCATATATTTT
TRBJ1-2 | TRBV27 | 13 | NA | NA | CASSHGRGRALAF | TGTGCCAGCAGCCACGGGAGGGGACGCGCTTTGGCCTTC
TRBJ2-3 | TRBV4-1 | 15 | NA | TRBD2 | CASSQGLAPGDTQYF | TGCGCCAGCAGCCAGGGACTAGCCCCGGGAGATACGCAGTATTTT
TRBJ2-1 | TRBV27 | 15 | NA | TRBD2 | CASSRLAGAHNEQFF | TGTGCCAGCAGTCGACTAGCGGGAGCCCACAATGAGCAGTTCTTC
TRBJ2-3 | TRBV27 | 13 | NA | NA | CASSLFSTDTQYF | TGTGCCAGCAGTTTGTTTAGCACAGATACGCAGTATTTT
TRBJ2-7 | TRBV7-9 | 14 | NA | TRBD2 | CASSFTSGPGEQYF | TGTGCCAGCAGCTTCACTAGCGGTCCTGGGGAGCAGTACTTC
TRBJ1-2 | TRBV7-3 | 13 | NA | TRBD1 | CASSHGTGLGYTF | TGTGCCAGCAGCCACGGGACAGGGCTTGGCTACACCTTC
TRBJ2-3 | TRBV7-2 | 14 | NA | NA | CASFPGLRTDTQYF | TGTGCCAGCTTCCCGGGACTTCGCACAGATACGCAGTATTTT
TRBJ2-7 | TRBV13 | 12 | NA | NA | CASSSASYEQYF | TGTGCCAGCAGCTCCGCCAGCTACGAGCAGTACTTC
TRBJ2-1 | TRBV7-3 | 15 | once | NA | CASSSSGGLYNEQFF | TGTGCCAGCAGCTCCTCCGGGGGACTCTACAATGAGCAGTTCTTC